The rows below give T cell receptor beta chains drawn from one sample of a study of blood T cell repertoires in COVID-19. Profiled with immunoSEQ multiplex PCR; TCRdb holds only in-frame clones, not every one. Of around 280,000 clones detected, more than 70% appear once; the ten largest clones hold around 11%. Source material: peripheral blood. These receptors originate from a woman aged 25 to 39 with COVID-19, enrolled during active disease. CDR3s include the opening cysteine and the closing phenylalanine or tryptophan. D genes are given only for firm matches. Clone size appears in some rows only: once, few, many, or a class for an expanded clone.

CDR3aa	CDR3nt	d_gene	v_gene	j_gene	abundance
CASSRDSSYEQYF	TGCGCCAGCAGCCGGGACAGTTCCTACGAGCAGTACTTC	TRBD1	TRBV4-1	TRBJ2-7	-
CASRRTGELFF	TGTGCCAGCAGGCGCACCGGGGAGCTGTTTTTT	-	TRBV2	TRBJ2-2	-
CASRGKGAQETQYF	TGTGCCAGCAGGGGAAAGGGGGCGCAGGAGACCCAGTACTTC	TRBD1	TRBV2	TRBJ2-5	few
CASSLGTGGEKLFF	TGTGCCAGCAGCCTAGGGACAGGGGGTGAAAAACTGTTTTTT	TRBD1	TRBV3-1/TRBV3-2	TRBJ1-4	few
CASSLNSLAGLQFF	TGTGCCAGCAGCCTCAATTCTCTAGCGGGGCTGCAGTTCTTC	TRBD2	TRBV5-6	TRBJ2-1	-
CASSLGTGTRSQPQHF	TGTGCCAGCAGCTTGGGTACGGGGACTAGGTCCCAGCCCCAGCATTTT	-	TRBV5-8	TRBJ1-5	-
CASSQEVHRASKGYGYTF	TGTGCCAGCAGCCAAGAGGTTCACAGGGCCTCCAAGGGGTATGGCTACACCTTC	-	TRBV3-1/TRBV3-2	TRBJ1-2	once
CASSYSVPGGEEYF	TGTGCCAGCAGTTACTCGGTCCCAGGGGGCGAGGAGTACTTC	TRBD1	TRBV6-5	TRBJ2-4	-
CAWSVLGTGVEKLFF	TGTGCCTGGAGTGTTTTGGGGACAGGGGTTGAAAAACTGTTTTTT	TRBD1	TRBV30	TRBJ1-4	-
CASSLEVSGSPLHF	TGCGCCAGCAGCTTGGAGGTCTCGGGATCACCCCTCCACTTT	-	TRBV5-1	TRBJ1-6	-
CASSSIQGSGELFF	TGTGCTAGCAGCTCAATACAGGGGTCCGGGGAGCTGTTTTTT	TRBD1	TRBV7-7	TRBJ2-2	-
CASSSGVAVGSSYNEQFF	TGTGCCAGCTCGAGTGGGGTAGCTGTGGGGAGCTCCTACAATGAGCAGTTCTTC	-	TRBV18	TRBJ2-1	once
CASSGTSPYNEQFF	TGCGCCAGCAGCGGGACTAGTCCCTACAATGAGCAGTTCTTC	TRBD2	TRBV5-1	TRBJ2-1	-
CASSHTIGGLAQVEQFF	TGTGCCAGCAGCCACACGATAGGGGGACTAGCTCAGGTTGAGCAGTTCTTC	TRBD2	TRBV4-2	TRBJ2-1	once
CASSLVTVGLYEQYF	TGTGCCAGCAGCTTGGTGACAGTAGGGCTCTACGAGCAGTACTTC	-	TRBV5-8	TRBJ2-7	few
CASSLYQGVWNQPQHF	TGCGCCAGCAGCTTGTATCAAGGGGTTTGGAATCAGCCCCAGCATTTT	-	TRBV5-1	TRBJ1-5	-
CASSSNLLYGYTF	TGTGCCAGCAGTTCTAACCTCCTATATGGCTACACCTTC	-	TRBV12-3/TRBV12-4	TRBJ1-2	-
CASSRGQGEHEQYF	TGTGCCAGCAGCCGAGGACAGGGGGAACACGAGCAGTACTTC	TRBD1	TRBV7-8	TRBJ2-7	-
CASRGSTYGYTF	TGCGCCAGCCGGGGTAGTACCTATGGCTACACCTTC	-	TRBV10-2	TRBJ1-2	-
CASSFLASTDTQYF	TGTGCCAGCAGCTTTCTAGCTAGCACAGATACGCAGTATTTT	-	TRBV5-4	TRBJ2-3	-
CASRSGGIPGASGNTIYF	TGCGCCAGCAGATCAGGGGGAATTCCTGGGGCCTCTGGAAACACCATATATTTT	TRBD1	TRBV4-1	TRBJ1-3	-
CASSLWGGQETQYF	TGCGCCAGCAGCTTGTGGGGGGGCCAAGAGACCCAGTACTTC	TRBD2	TRBV5-1	TRBJ2-5	-
CASSRGLAGGLEQYF	TGTGCCAGCAGCCGTGGTCTAGCGGGAGGGCTCGAGCAGTACTTC	TRBD2	TRBV3-1/TRBV3-2	TRBJ2-7	-
CASSFLAGGGYEQYF	TGTGCCAGCAGCTTCCTAGCGGGAGGCGGGTACGAGCAGTACTTC	TRBD2	TRBV5-6	TRBJ2-7	once
CASSQDLGGRDPYEQYF	TGCGCCAGCAGCCAAGATTTAGGCGGGAGGGATCCCTACGAGCAGTACTTC	TRBD2	TRBV4-3	TRBJ2-7	-
CASSLEAGNTGELFF	TGTGCCAGCAGCTTGGAAGCGGGGAACACCGGGGAGCTGTTTTTT	-	TRBV5-4	TRBJ2-2	-
CSVQGENYGYTF	TGCAGCGTTCAGGGGGAGAACTATGGCTACACCTTC	TRBD1	TRBV29-1	TRBJ1-2	-
CASSFRDSYSYNEQFF	TGCGCCAGCAGCTTTAGGGACAGCTATTCCTACAATGAGCAGTTCTTC	TRBD1	TRBV5-1	TRBJ2-1	-
CASNTAGVEKLFF	TGTGCCAGCAACACGGCCGGGGTTGAAAAACTGTTTTTT	-	TRBV5-4	TRBJ1-4	-
CSAGTGPNYGYTF	TGCAGCGCCGGGACAGGGCCCAACTATGGCTACACCTTC	TRBD1	TRBV29-1	TRBJ1-2	-
CAVEGGEGRKQYF	TGTGCCGTCGAAGGGGGGGAGGGCCGCAAGCAGTACTTC	-	TRBV19	TRBJ2-7	-
CASSLSGHDRLAGELFF	TGCGCCAGCAGCTTGTCAGGCCATGACAGGTTGGCCGGGGAGCTGTTTTTT	-	TRBV5-1	TRBJ2-2	-
CASSVPRAQETQYF	TGTGCCAGCAGTGTTCCCAGGGCCCAAGAGACCCAGTACTTC	-	TRBV2	TRBJ2-5	-
CASSELRDRGYEQYF	TGCGCCAGCAGTGAACTCCGGGACAGGGGCTACGAGCAGTACTTC	TRBD1	TRBV10-1	TRBJ2-7	-
CASSQVDIGTGILREQYF	TGTGCCAGCAGCCAAGTCGATATAGGGACAGGGATTCTAAGAGAGCAGTACTTC	TRBD1	TRBV3-1/TRBV3-2	TRBJ2-7	-
CASSQGTSGRVDTGELFF	TGTGCCAGCAGCCAAGGGACTAGCGGGAGAGTGGACACCGGGGAGCTGTTTTTT	TRBD2	TRBV4-2	TRBJ2-2	-
CASSQGDKFNEKLFF	TGCGCCAGCAGCCAGGGGGACAAGTTTAATGAAAAACTGTTTTTT	-	TRBV4-3	TRBJ1-4	once
CAWGTPSFNTGELFF	TGTGCCTGGGGGACACCCAGCTTTAACACCGGGGAGCTGTTTTTT	-	TRBV2	TRBJ2-2	-
CASSPEGTGVEKLFF	TGTGCCAGCTCACCAGAGGGGACAGGGGTCGAAAAACTGTTTTTT	TRBD1	TRBV18	TRBJ1-4	-
CASRQTALYGYTF	TGTGCCAGCAGGCAGACAGCATTATATGGCTACACCTTC	-	TRBV6-5	TRBJ1-2	-
CASSQEVRGLAADTQYF	TGTGCCAGCAGCCAAGAAGTGCGGGGACTAGCGGCGGATACGCAGTATTTT	TRBD2	TRBV4-2	TRBJ2-3	-
CASSLGGAAAGNTIYF	TGTGCCAGCAGCTTGGGGGGTGCAGCCGCGGGAAACACCATATATTTT	-	TRBV7-2	TRBJ1-3	-